A single sample is the source of the 11 T cell receptor beta chains below, sequenced in a study of cytomegalovirus exposure and HLA in healthy donors. 60 Vbeta and 13 Jbeta primers were used in PCR. The data were produced by immunoSEQ multiplex PCR, yet TCRdb's version contains in-frame clones alone and is incomplete. The data show roughly 100,000 clones, with roughly 80% seen just once and 8.5% to 10% held by the top ten. Sequencing was done on a sample of PBMCs. These receptors were taken from a male donor in good health and CMV-seropositive.

This chain joins TRBV5-5 and TRBJ2-7; 8 nucleotides align to TRBD2. J lost 2 bases, V lost 0 bases, and 4 bases had no gene match. This CDR3 has 15 residues. CDR1 is SGHKS, CDR2 YYEKEE, per germline (reference sequence). CDR3 in amino acids: CASSLVPGGAYEQYF. The CDR3 bases are TGTGCCAGCAGCTTGGTTCCGGGAGGGGCCTACGAGCAGTACTTC.

The chain recombines TRBV6-1 with TRBJ2-5; no clear D gene. Germline-derived CDR1 and CDR2 are MNHNS and SASEGT. The CDR3 runs 14 residues. Trimming stripped 2 bases from V and 4 bases from J, with 11 bases between. CDR3 sequence: CASSELQNPETQYF. CDR3 DNA: TGTGCCAGCAGTGAACTCCAGAACCCAGAGACCCAGTACTTC.

The chain employs TRBV29-1 and TRBJ1-1; 9 positions match TRBD1. V gave up 4 bases and J gave up 0 bases; unmatched junction bases: 12. This CDR3 comprises 17 residues. Germline CDR1 and CDR2: SQVTM and ANQGSEA. CDR3 bases: TGCAGCGTTGGACTCGGTTCCGGACAGGGGTTGAACACTGAAGCTTTCTTT. It specifies CSVGLGSGQGLNTEAFF.

V gene TRBV5-4 combines with J gene TRBJ2-7; 7 bases fit TRBD1. CDR1 is SGHNT and CDR2 is YYREEE in the germline V gene (reference sequence). This CDR3 contains 13 residues. The V and J ends lost 3 bases and 5 bases, in that order; junction bases with no gene match: 5. For the CDR3, the DNA is TGTGCCAGCAGCTCTAGGGGGCGCGACGAGCAGTACTTC. This encodes CASSSRGRDEQYF.

The chain couples TRBV27 to TRBJ2-1; 11 positions agree with TRBD2. CDR1 is MNHEY, CDR2 SMNVEV, per germline (reference sequence). Unmatched junction bases numbered 6, after V lost 7 bases and J lost 7 bases. The CDR3 contains 14 residues. The CDR3 here is CASTTSGSGNEQFF. The CDR3 DNA sequence: TGTGCCAGCACAACTAGCGGGAGTGGTAATGAGCAGTTCTTC.

The chain links TRBV2 to TRBJ2-3, with D possibly matching TRBD2 (6 bases). V dropped 9 bases and J dropped 0 bases, with 13 bases sitting between them. Germline V lookup: CDR1 SNHLY, CDR2 FYNNEI. This CDR3 has 14 residues. CDR3 region: CARGGSLSTDTQYF. The CDR3 coding sequence is TGTGCCAGGGGGGGTTCCTTAAGCACAGATACGCAGTATTTT.

The chain links TRBV7-2 to TRBJ1-6, with 9 bases aligning to TRBD1. The V gene's germline CDR1 is SGHTA and CDR2 FQGNSA. The CDR3 spans 15 residues. After removal of 5 bases from V and 7 bases from J, the junction contained 6 bases not matched to a gene. The CDR3 DNA reads TGTGCCAGCAGCCCTGGGACAGGGCGGAATTCACCCCTCCACTTT. Its protein product is CASSPGTGRNSPLHF.

This clone was seen only once. The CDR3 spells CSVDGRKQFF. For the CDR3, the DNA is TGCAGCGTTGACGGGAGGAAGCAGTTCTTC. The rearrangement links TRBV29-1 to TRBJ2-1; 7 nucleotides agree with TRBD2. Germline V gives CDR1 SQVTM, CDR2 ANQGSEA. Germline trimming cut 3 bases from V and 11 bases from J; bases unmatched to any gene: 1. The CDR3 is 10 residues long.

The CDR3 DNA follows: TGTGCCAGCAGTTTTGGAGGGATATCAGTCGAGCAGTACTTC. Translated, it gives CASSFGGISVEQYF. The chain couples TRBV28 to TRBJ2-7; D perhaps matches TRBD2 (6 bases). With 3 bases removed from V and 6 bases from J, the gap between germline ends came to 15 bases. Germline CDR1 and CDR2: MDHEN and SYDVKM. This CDR3 comprises 14 residues.

The V gene is TRBV5-1, the J gene TRBJ2-5, with TRBD1 identical over 8 bases. The end of the DNA is better explained by TRBJ2-7, so the J call may be wrong. CDR1 is SGHRS and CDR2 is YFSETQ in the germline V gene. CDR3 size: 15 residues. The CDR3 spells CASSLGPQGAHEQYF. CDR3 DNA sequence: TGCGCCAGCAGCTTGGGCCCCCAGGGGGCCCACGAGCAGTACTTC.

The chain couples TRBV29-1 to TRBJ1-5; maybe TRBD1 (5 bases). CDR1 SQVTM and CDR2 ANQGSEA come from the germline V gene. The germline V and J ends were trimmed by 4 bases and 3 bases, with 10 bases remaining between them. The CDR3 extends over 13 amino acids. The CDR3 DNA reads TGCAGCGTTGCCCGGGACTCCAATCAGCCCCAGCATTTT. Amino acids: CSVARDSNQPQHF.